Listed below are T cell receptor beta chains from one sample, sequenced in a study of T cells in Graves' hyperthyroidism and ophthalmopathy. A single record per CDR3 protein comes from TCRdb applying MiXCR to the multiplex PCR reads. This table holds over 350,000 distinct CDR3 sequences, roughly 15% found once. The sample was blood. These receptors all come from a man aged 18 to 29 with Graves' ophthalmopathy. Both conserved end residues are part of each CDR3. Each record gives: J gene, clone size, V gene, D gene, CDR3 protein, CDR3 DNA. D genes are given only for firm matches. A row's size may be missing; if present it is once, few, many or a size class.

j_call: TRBJ2-1; clone_size: many; v_call: TRBV6-2/TRBV6-3; d_call: NA; cdr3_aa: CASSGLSSHEQFF; cdr3_nt: TGTGCCAGCAGTGGACTGAGTAGCCATGAGCAGTTCTTC
j_call: TRBJ1-5; clone_size: NA; v_call: TRBV12-3/TRBV12-4; d_call: NA; cdr3_aa: CASSSGTKRQPQHF; cdr3_nt: TGTGCCAGCAGTTCTGGGACAAAACGGCAGCCCCAGCATTTT
j_call: TRBJ2-3; clone_size: NA; v_call: TRBV10-3; d_call: NA; cdr3_aa: CAATSPSLTDTQYF; cdr3_nt: TGTGCCGCCACTAGCCCAAGTCTCACAGATACGCAGTATTTT
j_call: TRBJ2-1; clone_size: few; v_call: TRBV7-9; d_call: TRBD2; cdr3_aa: CASSHLGGSGYNEQFF; cdr3_nt: TGTGCCAGCAGCCACCTCGGGGGGAGTGGTTACAATGAGCAGTTCTTC
j_call: TRBJ1-2; clone_size: many; v_call: TRBV6-1; d_call: TRBD1; cdr3_aa: CASTGAGGVDGYTF; cdr3_nt: TGTGCCAGCACCGGGGCAGGGGGCGTAGACGGCTACACCTTC
j_call: TRBJ2-3; clone_size: many; v_call: TRBV9; d_call: TRBD1; cdr3_aa: CASSTRDRMADTQYF; cdr3_nt: TGTGCCAGCAGCACCCGGGACAGGATGGCAGATACGCAGTATTTT
j_call: TRBJ1-5; clone_size: few; v_call: TRBV30; d_call: NA; cdr3_aa: CAWSGEGYSNQPQHF; cdr3_nt: TGTGCCTGGAGTGGTGAGGGATATAGCAATCAGCCCCAGCATTTT
j_call: TRBJ2-5; clone_size: many; v_call: TRBV6-6; d_call: NA; cdr3_aa: CASSYSVSGARGVETQYF; cdr3_nt: TGTGCCAGCAGTTACTCGGTTTCAGGGGCGCGAGGGGTTGAGACCCAGTACTTC
j_call: TRBJ2-7; clone_size: many; v_call: TRBV7-2; d_call: NA; cdr3_aa: CASSLTPGVPYEQYF; cdr3_nt: TGTGCCAGCAGCCTGACACCTGGGGTCCCCTACGAGCAGTACTTC
j_call: TRBJ2-5; clone_size: many; v_call: TRBV28; d_call: NA; cdr3_aa: CASTEGGEETQYF; cdr3_nt: TGTGCCAGCACTGAGGGAGGAGAAGAGACCCAGTACTTC
j_call: TRBJ2-1; clone_size: NA; v_call: TRBV6-5; d_call: TRBD2; cdr3_aa: CASSYRLAGRGRAVYNEQFF; cdr3_nt: TGTGCCAGCAGTTACCGCCTAGCGGGTCGAGGGAGGGCTGTCTACAATGAGCAGTTCTTC
j_call: TRBJ2-7; clone_size: many; v_call: TRBV29-1; d_call: TRBD1; cdr3_aa: CSVEDRGGQGNYEQYF; cdr3_nt: TGCAGCGTTGAAGATCGAGGTGGACAGGGGAACTACGAGCAGTACTTC
j_call: TRBJ1-1; clone_size: NA; v_call: TRBV18; d_call: NA; cdr3_aa: CASSPRRSTEAFF; cdr3_nt: TGTGCCAGCTCACCGCGGAGGTCCACTGAAGCTTTCTTT
j_call: TRBJ2-3; clone_size: few; v_call: TRBV20-1; d_call: TRBD1; cdr3_aa: CSARPGQGMPDTQYF; cdr3_nt: TGCAGTGCTAGGCCCGGACAGGGGATGCCAGATACGCAGTATTTT
j_call: TRBJ2-3; clone_size: many; v_call: TRBV11-1; d_call: NA; cdr3_aa: CASSAQTSFADTQYF; cdr3_nt: TGTGCCAGCAGCGCCCAGACTAGTTTTGCAGATACGCAGTATTTT
j_call: TRBJ2-1; clone_size: NA; v_call: TRBV19; d_call: NA; cdr3_aa: CASSPWTSLVEQFF; cdr3_nt: TGTGCCAGTAGTCCCTGGACATCCCTAGTTGAGCAGTTCTTC
j_call: TRBJ1-5; clone_size: NA; v_call: TRBV19; d_call: NA; cdr3_aa: CASKSLGQGQPQHF; cdr3_nt: TGTGCCAGTAAAAGCCTAGGCCAAGGGCAGCCCCAGCATTTT
j_call: TRBJ1-2; clone_size: NA; v_call: TRBV19; d_call: TRBD1; cdr3_aa: CASSSVDRVDGYTF; cdr3_nt: TGTGCCAGTAGTAGCGTGGACAGGGTAGATGGCTACACCTTC
j_call: TRBJ2-2; clone_size: many; v_call: TRBV3-1; d_call: TRBD1; cdr3_aa: CASSGTGLGTGELFF; cdr3_nt: TGTGCCAGCAGTGGGACAGGTCTCGGCACCGGGGAGCTGTTTTTT
j_call: TRBJ2-7; clone_size: many; v_call: TRBV3-1; d_call: TRBD1; cdr3_aa: CASSQLLGQDYEQYF; cdr3_nt: TGTGCCAGCAGCCAATTACTCGGACAGGACTACGAGCAGTACTTC
j_call: TRBJ2-1; clone_size: NA; v_call: TRBV19; d_call: NA; cdr3_aa: CASSIASSDPYYNEQFF; cdr3_nt: TGTGCCAGTAGTATAGCCTCTAGCGACCCTTACTACAATGAGCAGTTCTTC
j_call: TRBJ2-3; clone_size: few; v_call: TRBV19; d_call: NA; cdr3_aa: CASSPANPSTDTQYF; cdr3_nt: TGTGCCAGTAGTCCCGCGAACCCTAGCACAGATACGCAGTATTTT
j_call: TRBJ2-1; clone_size: many; v_call: TRBV7-3; d_call: TRBD1; cdr3_aa: CASSFGTGPYNEQFF; cdr3_nt: TGTGCCAGCAGCTTCGGGACAGGGCCCTACAATGAGCAGTTCTTC
j_call: TRBJ2-7; clone_size: NA; v_call: TRBV5-1; d_call: NA; cdr3_aa: CASSLDGTGDSNEQYF; cdr3_nt: TGCGCCAGCAGCTTGGACGGGACTGGTGACTCCAATGAGCAGTACTTC
j_call: TRBJ1-4; clone_size: few; v_call: TRBV27; d_call: NA; cdr3_aa: CASSFAGGGEKLFF; cdr3_nt: TGTGCCAGCAGTTTTGCGGGGGGCGGTGAAAAACTGTTTTTT
j_call: TRBJ2-5; clone_size: many; v_call: TRBV11-3; d_call: NA; cdr3_aa: CARDQRGPRAQYF; cdr3_nt: TGTGCCAGGGACCAACGGGGGCCAAGGGCCCAGTACTTC
j_call: TRBJ2-1; clone_size: many; v_call: TRBV2; d_call: TRBD2; cdr3_aa: CASRTSGRDEQFF; cdr3_nt: TGTGCCAGCAGGACTAGCGGGAGGGATGAGCAGTTCTTC
j_call: TRBJ1-2; clone_size: NA; v_call: TRBV5-6; d_call: NA; cdr3_aa: CASSPNSGGNKFGYGYTF; cdr3_nt: TGTGCCAGCAGCCCTAACTCGGGGGGCAATAAGTTTGGCTATGGCTACACCTTC
j_call: TRBJ1-1; clone_size: few; v_call: TRBV19; d_call: NA; cdr3_aa: CASSIEGPEAFF; cdr3_nt: TGTGCCAGTAGTATAGAGGGCCCTGAAGCTTTCTTT
j_call: TRBJ1-5; clone_size: many; v_call: TRBV3-1; d_call: NA; cdr3_aa: CASSSRQTNQPQHF; cdr3_nt: TGTGCCAGCAGCTCCCGACAGACTAATCAGCCCCAGCATTTT
j_call: TRBJ1-2; clone_size: few; v_call: TRBV7-9; d_call: NA; cdr3_aa: CASSLGDSEGHTF; cdr3_nt: TGTGCCAGCAGCTTAGGGGACTCCGAGGGCCACACCTTC
j_call: TRBJ2-3; clone_size: many; v_call: TRBV18; d_call: TRBD2; cdr3_aa: CASSPVLAGPDTQYF; cdr3_nt: TGTGCCAGCTCACCAGTTCTAGCGGGGCCAGATACGCAGTATTTT